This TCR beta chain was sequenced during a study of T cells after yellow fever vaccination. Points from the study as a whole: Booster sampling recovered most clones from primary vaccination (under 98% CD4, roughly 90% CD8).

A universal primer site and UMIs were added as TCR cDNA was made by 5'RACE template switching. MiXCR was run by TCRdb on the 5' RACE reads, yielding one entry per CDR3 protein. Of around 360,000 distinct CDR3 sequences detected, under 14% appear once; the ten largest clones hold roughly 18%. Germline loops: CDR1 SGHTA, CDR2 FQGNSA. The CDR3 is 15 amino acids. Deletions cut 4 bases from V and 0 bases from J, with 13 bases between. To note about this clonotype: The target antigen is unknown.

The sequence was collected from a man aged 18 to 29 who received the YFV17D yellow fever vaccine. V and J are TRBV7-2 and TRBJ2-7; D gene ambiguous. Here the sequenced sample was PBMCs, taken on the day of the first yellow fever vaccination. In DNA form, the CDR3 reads TGTGCCAGCAGCTCCGGCCACGGAAGCTCCTACGAGCAGTACTTC. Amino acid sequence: CASSSGHGSSYEQYF.